This T cell receptor beta chain derives from a study of blood T cell repertoires in COVID-19. Study-level background: PBMCs, B-cell-depleted T cells, or T cells provided the cDNA or gDNA that made up the material.

Profiled with immunoSEQ multiplex PCR; TCRdb holds only in-frame clones, not every one. This sample carries approximately 390,000 clones, roughly 88% of them seen once, and the ten largest clones take about 2.1%. The germline V gene has CDR1 SNHLY and CDR2 FYNNEI. After removal of 9 bases from V and 2 bases from J, the junction contained 10 bases not matched to a gene. The CDR3 totals 14 residues. The chain has TRBV2 and TRBJ2-7; the match to TRBD1 covers 7 bases. The clonotype comes from a woman aged 40 to 49 with acute COVID-19. Sequences were obtained from PBMCs or T cells enriched from blood (not recorded which). CDR3 DNA: TGTGCCAGATCCAGGGGGACGCCTACCTACGAGCAGTACTTC. It is translated as CARSRGTPTYEQYF.